Listed below are T cell receptor beta chains from one sample, sequenced in a study of shared clonotypes between healthy human individuals. Method: immunoSEQ multiplex PCR; TCRdb's copy keeps in-frame clones and lacks some. The sample includes about 690,000 clones, 90% of them seen just once. What was sequenced was memory CD8+ T cells from PBMCs. Source of these receptors: a man in his late teens or twenties in good health. Some clones in this sample may be carry-over from other donors' samples. Each CDR3 is given with its conserved first and last residue. Fields, in order: D gene, V gene, J gene, clone size, CDR3 protein, CDR3 DNA. The D gene is left open where the match is weak. Rows may omit the clone size; those that give it use once, few, many or a size class.

-	TRBV9	TRBJ2-1	-	CASSDRQVNNEQFF	TGTGCCAGCAGCGACAGACAGGTGAACAATGAGCAGTTCTTC
-	TRBV29-1	TRBJ2-7	-	CSAGGTAYEQYF	TGCAGCGCCGGAGGGACAGCCTACGAGCAGTACTTC
-	TRBV2	TRBJ1-5	once	CASLGRDGNQPQHF	TGTGCCAGCCTCGGACGGGATGGCAATCAGCCCCAGCATTTT
-	TRBV9	TRBJ1-1	once	CASSARTVPGTEAFF	TGTGCCAGCAGCGCGAGGACTGTCCCGGGCACTGAAGCTTTCTTT
-	TRBV27	TRBJ2-1	-	CASSLSPAYNEQFF	TGTGCCAGCAGTTTATCGCCCGCCTACAATGAGCAGTTCTTC
-	TRBV7-9	TRBJ2-7	-	CASSRDTSYEQYF	TGTGCCAGCAGCCGGGACACGTCCTACGAGCAGTACTTC
-	TRBV30	TRBJ1-2	-	CAWEGVHRAHYGYTF	TGTGCCTGGGAGGGGGTCCACAGGGCGCACTATGGCTACACCTTC
-	TRBV4-1	TRBJ1-2	-	CASSQDGVGARGYTF	TGCGCCAGCAGCCAAGATGGTGTAGGGGCGCGTGGCTACACCTTC
-	TRBV11-2	TRBJ1-4	-	CASSLVDAGRANEKLFF	TGTGCCAGCAGCTTAGTTGATGCAGGCCGGGCCAATGAAAAACTGTTTTTT
-	TRBV12-5	TRBJ1-1	-	CASVPTKKNTEAFF	TGTGCTAGTGTACCGACAAAAAAAAACACTGAAGCTTTCTTT
-	TRBV27	TRBJ2-6	-	CASSLSAGTGANVLTF	TGTGCCAGCAGTTTATCGGCCGGGACTGGGGCCAACGTCCTGACTTTC
TRBD2	TRBV7-2	TRBJ2-7	-	CASSFIAGSSYEQYF	TGTGCCAGCAGCTTCATAGCGGGTAGCTCCTACGAGCAGTACTTC
-	TRBV19	TRBJ2-1	-	CASSISGPNNEQFF	TGTGCCAGTAGTATATCAGGGCCGAACAATGAGCAGTTCTTC
-	TRBV5-1	TRBJ1-4	few	CASSMTRATNEKLFF	TGCGCCAGCAGCATGACACGTGCAACTAATGAAAAACTGTTTTTT
TRBD1	TRBV28	TRBJ1-5	once	CASSTRDRGLNQPQHF	TGTGCCAGCAGCACCCGGGACAGGGGGCTCAATCAGCCCCAGCATTTT
-	TRBV19	TRBJ1-5	-	CASRWGEGNQPQHF	TGTGCCAGTAGATGGGGCGAGGGAAATCAGCCCCAGCATTTT
TRBD1	TRBV9	TRBJ2-2	-	CASSVGTGTPGELFF	TGTGCCAGCAGCGTCGGGACAGGGACCCCCGGGGAGCTGTTTTTT
TRBD2	TRBV28	TRBJ2-1	-	CASSFTSGIVNEQFF	TGTGCCAGCAGTTTCACTAGCGGGATTGTCAATGAGCAGTTCTTC
-	TRBV9	TRBJ2-1	-	CASSFGQNEQFF	TGTGCCAGCAGCTTCGGACAGAATGAGCAGTTCTTC
TRBD2	TRBV5-4	TRBJ2-1	-	CASSLGDLPWTSGSYNEQFF	TGTGCCAGCAGCTTGGGGGACCTCCCCTGGACTAGCGGATCCTACAATGAGCAGTTCTTC
TRBD1	TRBV7-9	TRBJ1-2	once	CASSFDRVKGYGYTF	TGTGCCAGCAGCTTTGACAGGGTAAAGGGCTATGGCTACACCTTC
TRBD1	TRBV6-1	TRBJ2-1	-	CASKRQGGNEQFF	TGTGCCAGCAAACGACAGGGCGGCAATGAGCAGTTCTTC
-	TRBV19	TRBJ2-5	-	CASSIIGTGGETQYF	TGTGCCAGTAGTATCATCGGGACTGGGGGGGAGACCCAGTACTTC
TRBD2	TRBV28	TRBJ2-7	-	CASRPGLAGTYEQYF	TGTGCCAGCAGGCCAGGACTAGCGGGCACCTACGAGCAGTACTTC
TRBD2	TRBV18	TRBJ2-1	-	CASSRRTSGRGDEQFF	TGTGCCAGCTCACGACGGACTAGCGGGAGGGGGGATGAGCAGTTCTTC
TRBD1	TRBV2	TRBJ2-2	-	CASRPNLSGTGRNQRELFF	TGTGCCAGCAGGCCCAACCTCTCCGGGACAGGGCGGAATCAGAGGGAGCTGTTTTTT
TRBD2	TRBV5-1	TRBJ2-7	-	CASSLGTSGTSYEQYF	TGCGCCAGCAGCTTGGGGACTAGCGGGACCTCCTACGAGCAGTACTTC
-	TRBV7-9	TRBJ2-7	-	CASGATSYEQYF	TGTGCCAGCGGTGCCACCTCCTACGAGCAGTACTTC
-	TRBV7-9	TRBJ2-2	-	CASSSPYSTGELFF	TGTGCCAGCAGCTCGCCCTACAGCACCGGGGAGCTGTTTTTT
-	TRBV9	TRBJ1-1	-	CASSPRASNTEAFF	TGTGCCAGCAGCCCCCGGGCGAGCAACACTGAAGCTTTCTTT
TRBD2	TRBV13	TRBJ2-1	-	CASSLEAGVGRSYNEQFF	TGTGCCAGCAGCTTGGAAGCGGGAGTGGGCAGGTCCTACAATGAGCAGTTCTTC
-	TRBV5-5	TRBJ1-5	-	CASSSLWDSNQPQHF	TGTGCCAGCAGCTCGTTATGGGATAGCAATCAGCCCCAGCATTTT
TRBD1	TRBV7-2	TRBJ1-1	-	CASSLGTGGTYAEAFF	TGTGCCAGCAGCTTAGGAACAGGGGGCACGTACGCTGAAGCTTTCTTT
-	TRBV11-2	TRBJ2-5	-	CASSLGDAGWETQYF	TGTGCCAGCAGCTTAGGGGACGCCGGGTGGGAGACCCAGTACTTC
TRBD1	TRBV19	TRBJ1-1	-	CASSDRATEAFF	TGTGCCAGTAGCGACAGGGCTACTGAAGCTTTCTTT
-	TRBV7-9	TRBJ2-5	-	CASWDSQETQYF	TGTGCCAGCTGGGACTCCCAAGAGACCCAGTACTTC
-	TRBV27	TRBJ1-2	-	CASSLNRNYGYTF	TGTGCCAGCAGTTTGAACAGGAACTATGGCTACACCTTC
TRBD1	TRBV27	TRBJ2-5	-	CASSLGRQGWRETQYF	TGTGCCAGCAGTTTAGGGCGACAGGGCTGGCGAGAGACCCAGTACTTC
TRBD1	TRBV28	TRBJ2-3	once	CASSLVGGPSTDTQYF	TGTGCCAGCAGTTTGGTAGGGGGCCCTAGCACAGATACGCAGTATTTT
TRBD1	TRBV27	TRBJ1-2	-	CASSPSTGPLNYGYTF	TGTGCCAGCAGTCCTTCGACAGGGCCGTTGAACTATGGCTACACCTTC
-	TRBV28	TRBJ2-7	-	CAIMSVNELGAYEQYF	TGTGCCATAATGTCCGTTAATGAGTTAGGGGCATACGAGCAGTACTTC
-	TRBV6-5	TRBJ2-7	once	CASSYAGGEQYF	TGTGCCAGCAGTTACGCAGGAGGCGAGCAGTACTTC